The 18 T cell receptor beta chains given below trace back to one sample, sequenced in a study of post-analysis software for immune sequencing data. Regarding the study as a whole: TRBV5-6, TRBV5-1 and TRBV20-1 belonged to a set of a handful of TRBV segments that were more frequent in patients than controls.

Their antigens are not known. Built from TCR beta cDNA, the libraries had unique molecular identifiers in them. TCRdb recomputed calls from the PCR reads with MiXCR, one row per CDR3 protein. Among 650,000 to 900,000 distinct CDR3 sequences listed, 35% to 55% were seen once. Sequencing was done on a sample of blood. The source is a girl aged 10 to 17 with multiple sclerosis.

This clonotype has only a few counts. The rearrangement uses TRBV12-3 or TRBV12-4 and TRBJ1-1; a weak D match, TRBD1 (6 bases). The length of the CDR3 is 15 residues. The germline V and J ends were trimmed by 4 bases and 1 base, with 13 bases remaining between them. CDR3 region: CASSSNPGQNTEAFF. As DNA, the CDR3 is TGTGCCAGCAGTTCGAATCCGGGACAGAACACTGAAGCTTTCTTT.

The chain carries TRBV2 and TRBJ1-2; the D is unclear. Between the trimmed V and J ends, which lost 3 bases and 7 bases, there was a span of 6 bases. The length of the CDR3 is 11 residues. CDR1 is SNHLY, CDR2 FYNNEI, per germline. CDR3 in amino acids: CASSDEFGYTF. CDR3 nucleotides: TGTGCCAGCAGTGACGAGTTTGGCTACACCTTC.

Only one count was recorded for this clonotype. V is TRBV4-2 and J is TRBJ1-2; D gene ambiguous. V was cut by 0 bases and J by 8 bases, with 13 bases left in between. The germline V gene encodes CDR1 LGHNA and CDR2 YNFKEQ. The CDR3 covers 14 residues. CDR3 sequence: CASSQDPNAGGYTF. CDR3 bases: TGTGCCAGCAGCCAAGATCCGAACGCGGGGGGCTACACCTTC.

The chain recombines TRBV7-3 with TRBJ2-6; D not certain. This CDR3 is built from 15 residues. Germline values: CDR1 SGHTA, CDR2 FQGTGA. The ends were cut back, 4 bases at V and 1 base at J, with 8 bases in the middle. The CDR3, as DNA: TGTGCCAGCAGCTACGGGCCGTCTGGGGCCAACGTCCTGACTTTC. Encoded protein: CASSYGPSGANVLTF.

In regard to this clonotype: The junction differs from germline at one of its ends, possibly a read error. This chain connects TRBV12-3 or TRBV12-4 to TRBJ1-5; perhaps TRBD1 as D (5 bases). The CDR3 covers 15 residues. CDR3 residues: CANSLRQGSNQPQHF. CDR3 DNA: TGTGCCAACAGTTTACGCCAGGGCAGCAATCAGCCCCAGCATTTT.

The rearrangement uses TRBV7-3 and TRBJ2-2, with 9 bases matching TRBD1. The ends lost 2 bases at V and 5 bases at J; junction bases unmatched: 6. Germline V gene sequence: CDR1 SGHTA, CDR2 FQGTGA. This CDR3 contains 16 residues. The CDR3 DNA reads as TGTGCCAGCAGCTTACGGGGACAGGGAACGACCGGGGAGCTGTTTTTT. Amino acid sequence: CASSLRGQGTTGELFF.

This clonotype has only a few counts. The genes are TRBV9 and TRBJ1-1, with D perhaps TRBD1 (5 bases). The CDR3 is 13 residues long. CDR1 and CDR2 from the germline V gene are SGDLS and YYNGEE. The V and J ends lost 4 bases and 1 base respectively, with 8 bases between them. The CDR3 region is CASSMGGNTEAFF. For the CDR3, the DNA is TGTGCCAGCAGCATGGGGGGGAACACTGAAGCTTTCTTT.

The J gene is TRBJ2-5, the V gene TRBV6-5; 7 bases are shared with TRBD2. This CDR3 is built from 15 residues. V trimming: 3 bases; J trimming: 5 bases; junction bases outside the gene matches: 9. CDR1 and CDR2 from the germline V gene are MNHEY and SVGAGI. This CDR3 reads CASSYNGASGETQYF. The CDR3 DNA follows: TGTGCCAGCAGTTATAACGGGGCTAGCGGCGAGACCCAGTACTTC.

This clonotype was observed a few times. CDR3 residues: CASSYGHLYEQYF. The CDR3 nucleotides are TGTGCCAGCAGTTACGGACACCTCTACGAGCAGTACTTC. This chain uses TRBV6-2 or TRBV6-3 with TRBJ2-7; weak D call: TRBD1 (5 bases). V was pared by 2 bases and J by 3 bases, with 8 bases between. From germline, CDR1 is MNHEY and CDR2 SVGEGT. The CDR3 runs to 13 residues.

This chain joins TRBV7-3 and TRBJ2-4, with 9 bases lining up with TRBD1. From germline, CDR1 is SGHTA and CDR2 FQGTGA. The J segment lost 6 bases and the V segment lost 6 bases, leaving 6 bases of the junction unmatched. The CDR3 sequence is 14 residues long. In DNA, the CDR3 is TGTGCCAGCAGTTCCGGGACAGGGAGAAACATTCAGTACTTC. Amino acids: CASSSGTGRNIQYF.

This clonotype has just a few counts. J is TRBJ2-4 and V is TRBV12-3 or TRBV12-4, with 10 positions matching TRBD2. The end of the DNA is better explained by TRBJ2-7, so the J call may be wrong. This CDR3 region has 14 residues. The CDR3 protein is CASSLSGTSDEQYF. For the CDR3, the DNA is TGTGCCAGCAGTTTATCAGGGACTAGCGACGAGCAGTACTTC.

This clonotype was found a few times. The chain has TRBV7-9 and TRBJ2-1; D perhaps matches TRBD2 (6 bases). Trimming took off 0 bases at V and 14 bases at J, with 20 bases between the two ends. The CDR3 runs 15 residues. The V gene's germline CDR1 is SEHNR and CDR2 FQNEAQ (reference sequence). DNA for the CDR3: TGTGCCAGCAGCTTAGCGTCCGCCGGCGGGGCAATGGAGTTCTTC. Translation gives CASSLASAGGAMEFF.

The genes are TRBV29-1 and TRBJ2-5, with TRBD2 identical over 8 bases. This CDR3 has 14 residues. In germline, CDR1 is SQVTM, CDR2 ANQGSEA. V lost 5 bases, J lost 1 base, and 6 bases stayed unmatched. CDR3 sequence: CSVFLAGLQETQYF. DNA of the CDR3: TGCAGCGTTTTCTTAGCGGGACTCCAAGAGACCCAGTACTTC.

The rearrangement uses TRBV9 and TRBJ2-1; the D gene could be TRBD1 or TRBD2 (5 bases each). Looked up from germline, CDR1 is SGDLS and CDR2 is YYNGEE. The CDR3 consists of 18 residues. With 3 bases removed from V and 6 bases from J, the gap between germline ends came to 25 bases. CDR3 amino acids: CASSDRPGMAFVGNEQFF. CDR3 bases: TGTGCCAGCAGCGACAGGCCGGGGATGGCGTTTGTGGGCAATGAGCAGTTCTTC.

V gene TRBV15 combines with J gene TRBJ2-5, with D hard to call. In germline, CDR1 is LNHNV, CDR2 YYDKDF (reference sequence). The CDR3 loop spans 14 amino acids. The germline V and J ends were trimmed by 3 bases and 0 bases, with 8 bases remaining between them. This CDR3 is CATSRSRYQETQYF. Here the CDR3 DNA reads TGTGCCACCAGCAGGAGCCGGTACCAAGAGACCCAGTACTTC.

This clonotype was seen only a few times. V gene TRBV7-3 combines with J gene TRBJ2-1, with TRBD2 identical over 8 bases. Germline-derived CDR1 and CDR2 are SGHTA and FQGTGA. This CDR3 has 15 residues. V trimming: 5 bases; J trimming: 9 bases; junction bases outside the gene matches: 12. The CDR3 coding sequence is TGTGCCAGCAGCCAACTTACTAGCGCGGGGGGTGAGCAGTTCTTC. Protein product: CASSQLTSAGGEQFF.

This rearrangement joins TRBV6-5 to TRBJ2-5; the D gene could be TRBD1 or TRBD2 (7 bases each). CDR1 and CDR2 from the germline V gene are MNHEY and SVGAGI. The CDR3 has 15 residues. Trimming shortened V by 8 bases and J by 3 bases, and 19 bases separated the two germline ends. DNA for the CDR3: TGTGCCAGCTCGACCTCCAGGGGGGGTAAAGAGACCCAGTACTTC. It translates to CASSTSRGGKETQYF.

The table lists this clonotype with a few counts. The chain is built from TRBV20-1 and TRBJ1-1; 12 nucleotides match TRBD1. J gave up 3 bases and V 1 base, and 12 bases lay outside the gene matches. There are 18 residues in the CDR3. Germline CDR1 is DFQATT and CDR2 is SNEGSKA (reference sequence). The chain's CDR3 is CSARVITGTGGADTEAFF. In nucleotides, the CDR3 is TGCAGTGCTAGAGTCATCACCGGGACAGGGGGCGCCGACACTGAAGCTTTCTTT.